This T cell receptor (beta chain) was observed in a study of blood T cell repertoires in COVID-19. In the study overall: Researchers got acute and convalescent COVID-19 samples from the United States, Italy and Spain. T cells, B-cell-depleted T cells, or PBMCs supplied cDNA or gDNA.

CDR3 length: 16 residues. The germline V gene has CDR1 PRHDT and CDR2 FYEKMQ (reference sequence). The V gene end was trimmed by 4 bases and the J gene end by 2 bases; junction bases not matched to a gene: 7. This clone has only a few counts. In the authors' workflow: By means of reference gene primer amplification, nucleated cell counts were estimated. The table came from immunoSEQ multiplex PCR; TCRdb's copy has only in-frame clones and leaves some out. From that table come the V and J calls and clone size; the DNA was used to work out D and trimming. The sample holds about 100,000 clones, over 70% seen once.

This receptor was identified in a man over 45 with acute or convalescent COVID-19. Sequencing input: peripheral blood. This chain joins TRBV13 and TRBJ2-3; 9 nucleotides align to TRBD1. This CDR3 is CASSYGTGTNTDTQYF. The CDR3 DNA follows: TGTGCCAGCAGCTATGGGACAGGGACCAACACAGATACGCAGTATTTT.